A selection of T cell receptor beta chains follows, all from one sample in a study of cytomegalovirus exposure and HLA in healthy donors. Sequencing was performed with immunoSEQ multiplex PCR; in TCRdb, only in-frame clones are kept and a portion is missing. The sample carries under 400,000 clones, roughly 89% recorded once. Sample: PBMCs. Receptors were obtained from a young woman in good health and CMV-seronegative. CDR3s include the opening cysteine and the closing phenylalanine or tryptophan. The order of the fields is J gene, D gene, clone size, V gene, CDR3 protein, CDR3 DNA. D genes are given only for firm matches. The size field is filled for only some rows; it gives once, few, many or a size class.

>TRBJ2-2|TRBD1|-|TRBV9
CASSVLSTGVVGELFF
TGTGCCAGCAGCGTATTATCTACAGGGGTAGTCGGGGAGCTGTTTTTT
>TRBJ2-7|-|-|TRBV10-2
CATHGGDSSYEQYF
TGCGCCACCCACGGAGGGGATAGCTCCTACGAGCAGTACTTC
>TRBJ1-5|TRBD1|few|TRBV30
CAWSNGQGNQPQHF
TGTGCCTGGAGTAATGGACAGGGGAATCAGCCCCAGCATTTT
>TRBJ1-2|-|-|TRBV30
CAWSVLIRYGYTF
TGTGCCTGGAGTGTACTAATCCGGTATGGCTACACCTTC
>TRBJ2-3|TRBD2|-|TRBV29-1
CSVGGLAGPGDTQYF
TGCAGCGTCGGGGGGCTAGCGGGCCCAGGGGATACGCAGTATTTT
>TRBJ1-1|-|-|TRBV19
CASTGFVNTEAFF
TGTGCCAGTACCGGGTTTGTGAACACTGAAGCTTTCTTT
>TRBJ1-1|TRBD1|-|TRBV9
CASSDVPTGGSEAFF
TGTGCCAGCAGTGACGTACCGACAGGGGGCAGTGAAGCTTTCTTT
>TRBJ2-1|TRBD1|-|TRBV5-1
CASKGQGDRRSYNEQFF
TGCGCCAGCAAGGGACAGGGAGATCGGCGCTCCTACAATGAGCAGTTCTTC
>TRBJ2-3|-|-|TRBV4-2
CASSPREQGSTDTQYF
TGTGCCAGCAGCCCCCGAGAGCAGGGGAGTACAGATACGCAGTATTTT
>TRBJ1-1|-|-|TRBV9
CASSAWGVVLENTEAFF
TGTGCCAGCAGCGCCTGGGGGGTGGTCTTAGAGAACACTGAAGCTTTCTTT
>TRBJ2-1|TRBD2|-|TRBV14
CASSPAGLAGGRVNEQFF
TGTGCCAGCAGCCCCGCGGGACTAGCGGGAGGGCGTGTTAATGAGCAGTTCTTC
>TRBJ1-2|TRBD1|-|TRBV19
CASSIGEGQPSYGYTF
TGTGCCAGTAGTATAGGAGAGGGACAGCCTTCGTATGGCTACACCTTC
>TRBJ2-3|-|-|TRBV5-1
CASTALAVTDTQYF
TGCGCCAGCACCGCGTTAGCGGTCACAGATACGCAGTATTTT
>TRBJ2-7|TRBD2|once|TRBV27
CASSVGGLAGVNEQYF
TGTGCCAGCAGTGTAGGTGGACTAGCGGGAGTAAACGAGCAGTACTTC
>TRBJ2-7|-|-|TRBV27
CASSRPSASSYEQYF
TGTGCCAGCAGTCGCCCCTCCGCTAGTTCCTACGAGCAGTACTTC
>TRBJ2-1|-|-|TRBV5-6
CASSADWSSYNEQFF
TGTGCCAGCAGCGCCGACTGGAGCTCCTACAATGAGCAGTTCTTC
>TRBJ1-1|TRBD1|-|TRBV28
CASRPGTANTEAFF
TGTGCCAGCCGCCCCGGGACAGCTAACACTGAAGCTTTCTTT
>TRBJ2-7|TRBD1|-|TRBV29-1
CSAPGQGENEQYF
TGCAGCGCCCCGGGACAGGGTGAAAACGAGCAGTACTTC